The sequence of this T cell receptor (beta chain) was determined in a study of T cell repertoires in cytomegalovirus infection. As for the study in general: CMV infection together with matching HLA type was indicated by public TCR beta signatures. Study observations and caveats: Identification of carriers of CMV plus the relevant HLA was achieved through cumulative public TCR beta family frequency. CMV-specific TCR beta clonotypes restricted by HLA-C were the ones dominating the ex vivo response.

MiXCR, run by TCRdb on the reads, gives a single entry per CDR3 protein. The sample yields 450,000 to 550,000 distinct CDR3 sequences, about 42% seen once. This clonotype was seen a handful of times. As yet, its antigen is unknown. The CDR3 length is 14 residues. V lost 6 bases and J lost 5; bases outside the gene matches: 2. Germline loops: CDR1 MNHEY, CDR2 SVGAGI. The clonotype originates from a human donor in good health (CMV status not recorded). Some clones in this sample may be carry-over from other donors' samples. This chain connects TRBV6-5 to TRBJ1-5, with TRBD1 matching over 12 bases. The material sequenced was cultured PBMCs, taken from culture after CMV antigen stimulation. The DNA of the CDR3 is TGTGCCAGCAGGAGGGACAGGGGGCATCAGCCCCAGCATTTT. It translates to CASRRDRGHQPQHF.